The entry below describes one T cell receptor beta chain. Germline V lookup: CDR1 LNHDA, CDR2 SQIVND (reference sequence). The V and J ends lost 9 bases and 3 bases respectively, with 15 bases between them. This CDR3 spans 13 amino acids. This sample was taken from a study of shared clonotypes between healthy human individuals. TCRdb's copy holds only in-frame clones and misses some; the assay was immunoSEQ multiplex PCR. The sample carries 2 million to 3 million clones, about 92% recorded once. The J gene is TRBJ2-7, the V gene TRBV19, with D possibly being TRBD1 or TRBD2 (6 bases each). The TCR comes from a man between 18 and 35 years old in good health. Sequencing used naive CD4+ T cells sorted from blood. Noted subset: CD45RA+ positively selected. In DNA form, the CDR3 reads TGTGCCAGCCGCCGGAGGGGGTTCTACGAGCAGTACTTC. Translated: CASRRRGFYEQYF.